This T cell receptor beta chain was identified in a study of CD8+CD57+ T cells in acquired aplastic anemia (dated by TCRdb to the late 2010s). For the wider study: Extracted DNA from sorted CD4+ and CD8+ cells averaged around 3.3 ug, ranging from roughly 0.17 to 27.4 ug. CD8+CD57+ expansion was defined as a frequency above the mean frequency observed in healthy subjects. Study-level results and caveats: Between patients and healthy controls, no significant difference in CD8+ Simpson's diversity was found (P=0.060). Twenty-nine CD8+ CDR3 sequences were shared between patients and controls but appeared highly expressed in patients and within their immunodominant clones.

Genomic DNA served as template for TCR beta VDJ combination and CDR3 sequence profiling. TCR repertoire sequencing was run on an Illumina HiSeq 2000. The study's processing was this. Repertoire assessment relied on Simpson's diversity index, CDR3 size and DJ length profiles, and TRBV/TRBJ rearrangement plots. Whichever DNA sequence was most abundant in the deep sequencing data was defined as the immunodominant clone. CDR3 amino acid sequences were screened for sharing across subjects and compared with published repertoires and the VDJdb database. TCRdb reprocessed the public reads (quality trimming at Q25 with fastp, clone calling with MiXCR) and kept in-frame beta chains. Rows matching on CDR3 protein sequence are summarized as one entry with the most common DNA and genes. TCRdb's processing, not the study's, gives the V and J calls here. Present in this sample are about 150,000 distinct CDR3 sequences, roughly 49% of which were seen just once. Of the sample, about an eighth falls within the top ten clones.

Flow cytometry had shown CD8+CD57+ cell expansion in the patients selected for sequencing. All patients had severe acquired aplastic anemia diagnosed by International Study of Aplastic Anemia and Agranulocytosis and Camitta criteria. No patient had received any therapy when blood was sampled. The study deep-sequenced TCR repertoires of sorted CD4+ and CD8+ blood T cells from severe aplastic anemia patients and healthy subjects. Patients were enrolled under clinicaltrials.gov protocols 00001620, 01623167, 00001397, 00071045, 00081523 and 00961064 in the USA. Ficoll-Paque density gradient centrifugation was used to isolate peripheral blood mononuclear cells. Before DNA was extracted, CD4+ and CD8+ T cells were sorted using either FACS or magnetic beads. With respect to this clonotype: Its antigen remains undetermined. Germline is not matched at one junction end, which may reflect a read error.

CDR1 and CDR2 are drawn from the germline V gene: KGHDR, SFDVKD. From cysteine to phenylalanine, the CDR3 is 12 amino acids long. Kept here is only the CDR3 DNA, which spans 36 bases and is read in frame from base 1. This sequence originates from a human donor with aplastic anemia. Sequencing was carried out using sorted CD4+, CD8+, or CD8+CD57+ T cells (not recorded which) from PBMCs. The V and J segments used are TRBV24-1 and TRBJ2-3; a confident D gene designation cannot be given. The DNA sequence follows: TGTGCCACCAGTAATTTCACAGATACGCAGTATTTT. It translates as CATSNFTDTQYF.